The count of the clone carrying this T cell receptor beta chain is one. The source of the sample is a study of control samples from healthy donors and cancer patients. V lost 4 bases and J lost 0; bases outside the gene matches: 10. Germline V lookup: CDR1 KGHSH, CDR2 LQKENI. This CDR3 spans 17 amino acids. Here immunoSEQ multiplex PCR was the method, and the copy in TCRdb shows in-frame clones only, minus some. The sample lists 95,000 to 150,000 clones; approximately 89% were seen once. Sequenced input: blood. V usage is TRBV18 and J usage is TRBJ2-3, with 7 positions matching TRBD2. The receptor's source is a woman aged 18-29 years in good health. The CDR3 region is CASSLRPLAASTDTQYF. The CDR3 coding sequence is TGTGCCAGCTCACTTCGACCCCTAGCGGCTAGCACAGATACGCAGTATTTT.